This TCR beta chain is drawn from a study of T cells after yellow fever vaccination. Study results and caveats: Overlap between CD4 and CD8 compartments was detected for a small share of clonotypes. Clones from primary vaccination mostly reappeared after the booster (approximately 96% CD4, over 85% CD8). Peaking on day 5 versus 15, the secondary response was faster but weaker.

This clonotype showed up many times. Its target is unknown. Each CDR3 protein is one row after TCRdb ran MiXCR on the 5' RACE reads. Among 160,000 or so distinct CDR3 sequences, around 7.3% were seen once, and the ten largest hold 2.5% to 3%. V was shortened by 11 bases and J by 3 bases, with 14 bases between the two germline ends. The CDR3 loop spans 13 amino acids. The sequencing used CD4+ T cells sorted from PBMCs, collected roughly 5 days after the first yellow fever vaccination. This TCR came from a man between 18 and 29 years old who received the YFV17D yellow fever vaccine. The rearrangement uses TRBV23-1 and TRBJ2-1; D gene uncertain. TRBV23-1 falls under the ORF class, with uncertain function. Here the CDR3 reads CADLGSYYNEQFF. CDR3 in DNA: TGCGCCGACCTCGGGTCCTACTACAATGAGCAGTTCTTC.